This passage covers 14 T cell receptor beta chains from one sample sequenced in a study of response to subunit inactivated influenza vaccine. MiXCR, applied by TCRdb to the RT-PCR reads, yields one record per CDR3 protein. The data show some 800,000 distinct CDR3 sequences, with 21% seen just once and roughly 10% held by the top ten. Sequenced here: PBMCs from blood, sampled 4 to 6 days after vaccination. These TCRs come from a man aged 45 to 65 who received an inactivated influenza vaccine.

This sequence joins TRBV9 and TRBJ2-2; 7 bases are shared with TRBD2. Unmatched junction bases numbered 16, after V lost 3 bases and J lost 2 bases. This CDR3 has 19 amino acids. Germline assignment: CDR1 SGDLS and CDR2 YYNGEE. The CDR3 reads CASSGPTALKRENTGELFF. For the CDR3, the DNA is TGTGCCAGCAGCGGCCCGACCGCCCTTAAGCGGGAAAACACCGGGGAGCTGTTTTTT.

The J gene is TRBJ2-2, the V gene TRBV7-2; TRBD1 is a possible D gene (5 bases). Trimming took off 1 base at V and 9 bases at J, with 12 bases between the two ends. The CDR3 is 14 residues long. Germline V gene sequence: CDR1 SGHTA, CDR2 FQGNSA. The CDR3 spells CASSLVGAARELFF. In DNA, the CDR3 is TGTGCCAGCAGCTTAGTAGGGGCAGCCCGGGAGCTGTTTTTT.

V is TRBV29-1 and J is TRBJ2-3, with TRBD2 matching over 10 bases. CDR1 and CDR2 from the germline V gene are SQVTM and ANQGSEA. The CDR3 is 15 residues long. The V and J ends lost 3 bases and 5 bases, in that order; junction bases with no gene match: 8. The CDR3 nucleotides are TGCAGCGTTGATAAGCGGGAGGGCCCGAAAGATACGCAGTATTTT. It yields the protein CSVDKREGPKDTQYF.

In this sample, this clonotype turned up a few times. The CDR3 is CSATPGAVDNSPLHF. CDR3 in DNA: TGCAGTGCTACCCCCGGGGCAGTAGATAATTCACCCCTCCACTTT. The V gene is TRBV20-1, the J gene TRBJ1-6; D is possibly TRBD1 (5 bases). V lost 4 bases and J lost 5, with 15 bases in between. This CDR3 region has 15 residues. Germline V gene data show CDR1 as DFQATT and CDR2 as SNEGSKA (reference sequence).

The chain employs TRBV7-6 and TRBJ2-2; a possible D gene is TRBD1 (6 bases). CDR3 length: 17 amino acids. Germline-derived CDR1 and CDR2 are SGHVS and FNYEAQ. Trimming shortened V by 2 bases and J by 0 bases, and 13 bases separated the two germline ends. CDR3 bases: TGTGCCAGCAGCTTACAGGGGACGTTCGCGAACACCGGGGAGCTGTTTTTT. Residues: CASSLQGTFANTGELFF.

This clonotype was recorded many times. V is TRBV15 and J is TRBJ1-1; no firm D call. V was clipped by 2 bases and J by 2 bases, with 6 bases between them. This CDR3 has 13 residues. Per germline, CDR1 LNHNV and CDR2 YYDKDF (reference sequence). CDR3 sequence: CATSRLVNTEAFF. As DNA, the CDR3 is TGTGCCACCAGCAGATTAGTTAACACTGAAGCTTTCTTT.

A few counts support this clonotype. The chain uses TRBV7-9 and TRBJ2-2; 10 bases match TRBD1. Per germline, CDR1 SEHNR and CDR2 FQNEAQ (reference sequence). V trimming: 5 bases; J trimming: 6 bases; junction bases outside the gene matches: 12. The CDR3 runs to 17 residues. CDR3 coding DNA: TGTGCCAGCAGCCAGGGGACAGGGGTCCAACGCGCCGGGGAGCTGTTTTTT. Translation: CASSQGTGVQRAGELFF.

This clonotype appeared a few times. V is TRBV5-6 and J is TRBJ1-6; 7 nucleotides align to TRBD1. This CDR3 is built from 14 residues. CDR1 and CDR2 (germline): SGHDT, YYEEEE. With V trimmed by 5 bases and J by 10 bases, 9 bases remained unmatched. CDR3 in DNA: TGTGCCAGCAGTCTGGGGACAGCACAGTCACCCCTCCACTTT. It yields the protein CASSLGTAQSPLHF. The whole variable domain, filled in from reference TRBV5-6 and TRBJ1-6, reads DAGVTQSPTHLIKTRGQQVTLRCSPKSGHDTVSWYQQALGQGPQFIFQYYEEEERQRGNFPDRFSGHQFPNYSSELNVNALLLGDSALYLCASSLGTAQSPLHFGNGTRLTVT.

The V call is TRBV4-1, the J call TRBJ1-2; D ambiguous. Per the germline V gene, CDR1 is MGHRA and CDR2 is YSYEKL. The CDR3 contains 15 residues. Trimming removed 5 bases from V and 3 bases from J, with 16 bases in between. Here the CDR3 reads CASSRTRTSDYGYTF. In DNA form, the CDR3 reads TGCGCCAGCAGCAGGACCAGAACATCGGACTATGGCTACACCTTC.

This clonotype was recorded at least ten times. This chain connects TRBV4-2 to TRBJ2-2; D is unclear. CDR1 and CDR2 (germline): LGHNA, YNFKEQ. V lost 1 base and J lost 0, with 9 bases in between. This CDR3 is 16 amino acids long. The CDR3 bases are TGTGCCAGCAGCCAAGTCTCCCAGACGAACACCGGGGAGCTGTTTTTT. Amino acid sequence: CASSQVSQTNTGELFF.

CDR3 sequence: CATSAPGHATDTQYF. In DNA, the CDR3 is TGTGCCACCAGTGCCCCGGGACACGCCACAGATACGCAGTATTTT. The chain couples TRBV24-1 to TRBJ2-3, with TRBD1 as a possible D gene (6 bases). The CDR3 covers 15 residues. V dropped 5 bases and J dropped 2 bases, with 13 bases sitting between them. Germline loops: CDR1 KGHDR, CDR2 SFDVKD.

CDR3: CASSSFGTANEKLFF. The CDR3 bases are TGTGCCAGCAGCTCTTTCGGGACAGCGAATGAAAAACTGTTTTTT. This sequence joins TRBV7-2 and TRBJ1-4, with 7 bases that match TRBD1. The CDR3 spans 15 residues. The V segment lost 4 bases and the J segment 5 bases; nucleotides outside the gene matches: 7. Germline values: CDR1 SGHTA, CDR2 FQGNSA.

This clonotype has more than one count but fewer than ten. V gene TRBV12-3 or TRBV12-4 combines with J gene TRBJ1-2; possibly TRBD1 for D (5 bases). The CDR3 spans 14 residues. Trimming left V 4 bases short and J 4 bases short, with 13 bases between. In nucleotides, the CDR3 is TGTGCCAGCAGTTCCGCCAGGGTAACCTATGGCTACACCTTC. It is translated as CASSSARVTYGYTF.

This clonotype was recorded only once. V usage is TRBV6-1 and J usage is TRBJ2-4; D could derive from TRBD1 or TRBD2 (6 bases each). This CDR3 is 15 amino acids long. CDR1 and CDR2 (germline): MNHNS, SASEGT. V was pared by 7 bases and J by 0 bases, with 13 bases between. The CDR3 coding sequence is TGTGCCAGCACGACGGGGGCCCTAGCCAAAAACATTCAGTACTTC. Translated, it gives CASTTGALAKNIQYF.